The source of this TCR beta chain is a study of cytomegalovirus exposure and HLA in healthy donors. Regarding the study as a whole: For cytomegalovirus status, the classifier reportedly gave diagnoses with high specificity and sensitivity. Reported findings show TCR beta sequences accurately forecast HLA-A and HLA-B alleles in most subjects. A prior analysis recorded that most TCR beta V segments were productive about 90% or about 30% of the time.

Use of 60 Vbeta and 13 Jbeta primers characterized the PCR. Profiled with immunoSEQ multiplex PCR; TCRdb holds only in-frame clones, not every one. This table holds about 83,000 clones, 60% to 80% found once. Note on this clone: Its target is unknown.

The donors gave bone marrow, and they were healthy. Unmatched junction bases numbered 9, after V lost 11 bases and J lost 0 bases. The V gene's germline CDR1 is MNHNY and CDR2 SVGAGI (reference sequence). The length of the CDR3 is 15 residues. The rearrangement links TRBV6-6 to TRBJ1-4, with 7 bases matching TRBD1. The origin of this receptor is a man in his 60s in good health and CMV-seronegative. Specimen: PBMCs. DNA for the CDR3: TGTGCCGAGGACAGGACGGCTGCAACTAATGAAAAACTGTTTTTT. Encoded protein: CAEDRTAATNEKLFF.